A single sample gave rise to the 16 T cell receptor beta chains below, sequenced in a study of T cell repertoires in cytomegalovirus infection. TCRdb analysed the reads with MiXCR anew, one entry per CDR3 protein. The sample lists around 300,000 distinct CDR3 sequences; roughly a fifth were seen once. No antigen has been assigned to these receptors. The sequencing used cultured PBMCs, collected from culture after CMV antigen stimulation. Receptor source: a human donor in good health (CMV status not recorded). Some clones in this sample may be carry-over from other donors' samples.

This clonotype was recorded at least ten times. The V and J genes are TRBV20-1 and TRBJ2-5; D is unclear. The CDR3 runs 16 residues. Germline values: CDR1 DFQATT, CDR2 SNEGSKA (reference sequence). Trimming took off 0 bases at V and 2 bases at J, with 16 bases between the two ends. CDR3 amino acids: CSARDPKRTRQETQYF. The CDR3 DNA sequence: TGCAGTGCTAGAGATCCTAAGCGCACCAGACAAGAGACCCAGTACTTC.

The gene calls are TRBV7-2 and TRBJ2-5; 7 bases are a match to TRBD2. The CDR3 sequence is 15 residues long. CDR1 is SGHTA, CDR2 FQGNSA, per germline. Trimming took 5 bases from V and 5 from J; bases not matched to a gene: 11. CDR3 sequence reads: CASSPMGGVVETQYF. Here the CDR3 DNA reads TGTGCCAGCAGCCCAATGGGGGGGGTGGTTGAGACCCAGTACTTC.

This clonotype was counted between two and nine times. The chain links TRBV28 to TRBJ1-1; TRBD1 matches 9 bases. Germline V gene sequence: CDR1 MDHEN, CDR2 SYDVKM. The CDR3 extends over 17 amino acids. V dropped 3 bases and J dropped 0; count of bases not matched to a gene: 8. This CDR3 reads CASSFGQGSVLNTEAFF. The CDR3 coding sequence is TGTGCCAGCAGTTTCGGACAGGGGTCAGTTTTGAACACTGAAGCTTTCTTT. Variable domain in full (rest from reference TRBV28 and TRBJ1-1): DVKVTQSSRYLVKRTGEKVFLECVQDMDHENMFWYRQDPGLGLRLIYFSYDVKMKEKGDIPEGYSVSREKKERFSLILESASTNQTSMYLCASSFGQGSVLNTEAFFGQGTRLTVV.

CDR3 nucleotides: TGTGCCAGCGGGGACTACGACAGGGTGAGAACAGATACGCAGTATTTT. It yields the protein CASGDYDRVRTDTQYF. V usage is TRBV7-9 and J usage is TRBJ2-3, with D perhaps assigned TRBD1 or TRBD2 (7 bases each). V lost 8 bases, J lost 3 bases, and 21 bases lay in between. CDR1 SEHNR and CDR2 FQNEAQ come from the germline V gene (reference sequence). This CDR3 comprises 16 residues.

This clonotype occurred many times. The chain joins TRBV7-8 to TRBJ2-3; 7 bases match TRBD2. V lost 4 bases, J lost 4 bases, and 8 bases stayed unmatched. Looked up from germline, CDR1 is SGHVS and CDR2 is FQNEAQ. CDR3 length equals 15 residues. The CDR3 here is CASSSRGSLSDTQYF. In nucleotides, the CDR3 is TGTGCCAGCAGCTCTCGCGGGAGCTTGTCAGATACGCAGTATTTT. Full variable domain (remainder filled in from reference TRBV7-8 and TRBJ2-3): GAGVSQSPRYKVAKRGQDVALRCDPISGHVSLFWYQQALGQGPEFLTYFQNEAQLDKSGLPSDRFFAERPEGSVSTLKIQRTQQEDSAVYLCASSSRGSLSDTQYFGPGTRLTVL.

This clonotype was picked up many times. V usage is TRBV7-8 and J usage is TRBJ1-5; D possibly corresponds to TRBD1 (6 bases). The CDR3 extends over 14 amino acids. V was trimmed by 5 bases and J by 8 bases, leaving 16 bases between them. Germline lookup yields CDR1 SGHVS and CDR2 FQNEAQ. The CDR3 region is CASSPNRRGEPQHF. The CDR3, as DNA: TGTGCCAGCAGCCCGAATAGAAGGGGGGAGCCCCAGCATTTT.

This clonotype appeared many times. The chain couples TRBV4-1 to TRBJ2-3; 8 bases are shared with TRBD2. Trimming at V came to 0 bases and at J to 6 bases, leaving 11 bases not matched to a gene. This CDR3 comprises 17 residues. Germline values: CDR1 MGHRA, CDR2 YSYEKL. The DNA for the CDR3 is TGCGCCAGCAGCCAAGATCCAAGCGGGAGTCTTCAGGATACGCAGTATTTT. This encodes CASSQDPSGSLQDTQYF.

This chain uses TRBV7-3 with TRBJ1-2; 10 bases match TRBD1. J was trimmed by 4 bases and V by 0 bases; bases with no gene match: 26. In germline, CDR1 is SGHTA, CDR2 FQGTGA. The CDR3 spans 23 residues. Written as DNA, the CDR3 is TGTGCCAGCAGCTTAACTAAATTGAATCTGATAGGGACAGGGGCGAATACATCCTATGGCTACACCTTC. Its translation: CASSLTKLNLIGTGANTSYGYTF.

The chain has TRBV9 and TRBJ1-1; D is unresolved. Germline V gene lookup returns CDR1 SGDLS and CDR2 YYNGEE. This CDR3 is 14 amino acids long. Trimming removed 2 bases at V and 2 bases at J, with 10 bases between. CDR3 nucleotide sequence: TGTGCCAGCAGCGTCACCCACGGTAACACTGAAGCTTTCTTT. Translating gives CASSVTHGNTEAFF.

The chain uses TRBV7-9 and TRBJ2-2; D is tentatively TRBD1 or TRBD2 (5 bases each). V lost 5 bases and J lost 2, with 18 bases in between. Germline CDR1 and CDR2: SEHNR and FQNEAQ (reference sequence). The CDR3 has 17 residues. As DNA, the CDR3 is TGTGCCAGCAGCGCTCGTCCCAGGGACCTCAACACCGGGGAGCTGTTTTTT. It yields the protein CASSARPRDLNTGELFF.

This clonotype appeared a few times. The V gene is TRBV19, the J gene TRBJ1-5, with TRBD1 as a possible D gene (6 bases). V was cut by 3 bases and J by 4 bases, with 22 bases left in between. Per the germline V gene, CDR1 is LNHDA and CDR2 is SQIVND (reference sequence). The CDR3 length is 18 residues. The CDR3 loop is CASSIPVGGTGTNQPQHF. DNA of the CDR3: TGTGCCAGTAGTATCCCCGTCGGAGGGACTGGGACAAATCAGCCCCAGCATTTT.

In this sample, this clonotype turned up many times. The CDR3 DNA reads TGTGCCAGCAGCTTGGTGGGCATGAACACTGAAGCTTTCTTT. Translation: CASSLVGMNTEAFF. The J gene is TRBJ1-1, the V gene TRBV7-6, with D uncertain. CDR3 size: 14 residues. CDR1 is SGHVS and CDR2 is FNYEAQ in the germline V gene. Trimming removed 3 bases at V and 0 bases at J, with 8 bases between.

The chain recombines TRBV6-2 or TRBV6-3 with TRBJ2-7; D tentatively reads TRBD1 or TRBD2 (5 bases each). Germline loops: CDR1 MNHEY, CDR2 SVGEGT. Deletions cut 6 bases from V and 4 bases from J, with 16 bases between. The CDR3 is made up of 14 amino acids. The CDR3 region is CASSWDGRKYEQYF. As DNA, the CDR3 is TGTGCCAGCAGCTGGGACGGACGAAAATACGAGCAGTACTTC.

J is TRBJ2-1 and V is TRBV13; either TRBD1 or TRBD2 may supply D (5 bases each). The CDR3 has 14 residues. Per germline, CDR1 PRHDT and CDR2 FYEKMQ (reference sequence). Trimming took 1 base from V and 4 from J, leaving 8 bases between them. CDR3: CASSLERGYNEQFF. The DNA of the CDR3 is TGTGCCAGCAGCTTAGAGAGGGGATACAATGAGCAGTTCTTC.

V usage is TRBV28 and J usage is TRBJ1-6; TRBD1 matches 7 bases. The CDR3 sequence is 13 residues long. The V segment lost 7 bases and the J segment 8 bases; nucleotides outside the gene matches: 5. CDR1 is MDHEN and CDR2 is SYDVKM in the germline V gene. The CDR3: CASKGTADSPLHF. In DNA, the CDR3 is TGTGCCAGCAAGGGGACAGCTGATTCACCCCTCCACTTT.

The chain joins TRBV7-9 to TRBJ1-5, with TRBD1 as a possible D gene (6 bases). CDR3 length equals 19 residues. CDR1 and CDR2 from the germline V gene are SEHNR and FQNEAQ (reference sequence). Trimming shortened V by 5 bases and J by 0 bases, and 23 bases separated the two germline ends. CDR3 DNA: TGTGCCAGCAGCCACTACCAGTCTGGGGGGCTGTTTAGCAATCAGCCCCAGCATTTT. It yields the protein CASSHYQSGGLFSNQPQHF.